The next 4 T cell receptor beta chains were all read from a single sample in a study of blood T cell repertoires in COVID-19. TCRdb's copy holds only in-frame clones and misses some; the assay was immunoSEQ multiplex PCR. Among some 50,000 clones, about 85% were seen once, and the ten largest hold 13% to 15%. Sequencing was done on a sample of peripheral blood. These receptors all come from a human donor in a cohort sampled during active COVID-19.

The genes are TRBV4-1 and TRBJ1-1; D remains ambiguous. The length of the CDR3 is 15 residues. Germline lookup yields CDR1 MGHRA and CDR2 YSYEKL. V lost 1 base, J lost 5 bases, and 14 bases lay in between. CDR3 residues: CASSQAPWRSTEAFF. The CDR3 DNA is TGCGCCAGCAGCCAAGCCCCATGGAGGTCTACTGAAGCTTTCTTT.

The chain recombines TRBV7-2 with TRBJ2-7; 8 bases are a match to TRBD2. V was clipped by 3 bases and J by 4 bases; unmatched bases: 8. In germline, CDR1 is SGHTA, CDR2 FQGNSA. The CDR3 has 15 residues. For the CDR3, the DNA is TGTGCCAGCAGCTTTAGCGGGACGGTGAGGTACGAGCAGTACTTC. Amino acid sequence: CASSFSGTVRYEQYF. The full variable domain, completed using reference TRBV7-2 and TRBJ2-7, is GAGVSQSPSNKVTEKGKDVELRCDPISGHTALYWYRQSLGQGLEFLIYFQGNSAPDKSGLPSDRFSAERTGGSVSTLTIQRTQQEDSAVYLCASSFSGTVRYEQYFGPGTRLTVT.

The chain has TRBV28 and TRBJ2-1, with 8 bases fitting TRBD2. The CDR3 extends over 13 amino acids. V lost 7 bases and J lost 7; bases outside the gene matches: 6. Germline CDR1 reads MDHEN; CDR2 reads SYDVKM. CDR3 sequence reads: CASIGGGLNEQFF. The CDR3 DNA is TGTGCCAGCATCGGGGGGGGGTTAAATGAGCAGTTCTTC.

This clone was seen a handful of times. The chain recombines TRBV6-6 with TRBJ1-6; 9 nucleotides agree with TRBD1. Germline lookup yields CDR1 MNHNY and CDR2 SVGAGI (reference sequence). V lost 6 bases and J lost 7; bases outside the gene matches: 4. The CDR3 is 14 amino acids. DNA of the CDR3: TGTGCCAGCAGGGACAGGGGTTTGAATTCACCCCTCCACTTT. This sequence encodes CASRDRGLNSPLHF.